Shown below are 20 T cell receptor beta chains from a single sample sequenced in a study of T cells after yellow fever vaccination. TCRdb analysed the 5' RACE reads with MiXCR anew, one entry per CDR3 protein. The top ten hold about 17% of the sample, which has under 550,000 distinct CDR3 sequences, 21% seen once. Sample: PBMCs, taken 21 days after the first yellow fever vaccination. The receptors shown here come from a man younger than 30 who received the YFV17D yellow fever vaccine.

This chain uses TRBV5-1 with TRBJ2-3, with TRBD2 matching over 13 bases. The V and J ends lost 4 bases and 0 bases, in that order; junction bases with no gene match: 8. The CDR3 spans 18 residues. CDR1 SGHRS and CDR2 YFSETQ come from the germline V gene. CDR3 sequence reads: CASSLGLAGATSTDTQYF. The CDR3 coding sequence is TGCGCCAGCAGCCTTGGACTAGCGGGAGCTACTAGCACAGATACGCAGTATTTT.

This sequence joins TRBV7-6 and TRBJ2-1, with 10 bases fitting TRBD2. Germline V gene sequence: CDR1 SGHVS, CDR2 FNYEAQ. The CDR3 contains 16 residues. J was trimmed by 4 bases and V by 5 bases; bases with no gene match: 8. This CDR3 reads CASSPTSGGGYNEQFF. CDR3 DNA: TGTGCCAGCAGCCCAACGAGCGGGGGGGGTTACAATGAGCAGTTCTTC.

This clonotype was counted once. The V call is TRBV20-1, the J call TRBJ2-7; no firm D call. This CDR3 has 16 amino acids. Germline loops: CDR1 DFQATT, CDR2 SNEGSKA (reference sequence). The V end lost 2 bases, the J end lost 0 bases, and 17 bases lay between the germline ends. The CDR3 DNA reads as TGCAGTGCTAGATCGACCATGGCAAGTTCCTCCTACGAGCAGTACTTC. Amino acid sequence: CSARSTMASSSYEQYF.

The J gene is TRBJ2-2, the V gene TRBV11-2, with D unresolved. V was trimmed by 1 base and J by 3 bases, leaving 12 bases between them. Per the germline V gene, CDR1 is SGHAT and CDR2 is FQNNGV. The length of the CDR3 is 16 residues. The DNA for the CDR3 is TGTGCCAGCAGCTTAGGGCGGAGAGGTTACACCGGGGAGCTGTTTTTT. Translated: CASSLGRRGYTGELFF. Full variable domain (rest looked up from reference TRBV11-2 and TRBJ2-2): EAGVAQSPRYKIIEKRQSVAFWCNPISGHATLYWYQQILGQGPKLLIQFQNNGVVDDSQLPKDRFSAERLKGVDSTLKIQPAKLEDSAVYLCASSLGRRGYTGELFFGEGSRLTVL.

The rearrangement links TRBV6-1 to TRBJ2-3; 13 bases map to TRBD2. CDR3 length: 19 residues. Germline V gives CDR1 MNHNS, CDR2 SASEGT. V gave up 7 bases and J gave up 3 bases; unmatched junction bases: 16. The CDR3 DNA is TGTGCCAGCAAACGAAGTGGACTAGCGGGGGCGAGGCTTACAGATACGCAGTATTTT. Protein: CASKRSGLAGARLTDTQYF.

The chain links TRBV4-3 to TRBJ1-1; TRBD1 aligns across 7 bases. Germline CDR1 reads LGHNA; CDR2 reads YSLEER. This CDR3 is 15 amino acids long. The junction had 3 bases not matched to a gene; V was cut back by 2 bases and J by 0 bases. CDR3 protein: CASSQPGTVNTEAFF. The CDR3 bases are TGCGCCAGCAGCCAACCTGGGACAGTGAACACTGAAGCTTTCTTT.

V is TRBV5-1 and J is TRBJ2-1; the D gene could be TRBD1 or TRBD2 (7 bases each). The CDR3 runs 15 residues. CDR1 SGHRS and CDR2 YFSETQ come from the germline V gene. The V and J ends lost 0 bases and 7 bases respectively, with 14 bases between them. CDR3 protein: CASSLGYRGGNEQFF. The CDR3 DNA follows: TGCGCCAGCAGCTTGGGTTACAGGGGAGGGAATGAGCAGTTCTTC.

The chain is built from TRBV5-1 and TRBJ1-1, with D possibly matching TRBD1 (5 bases). The germline V gene encodes CDR1 SGHRS and CDR2 YFSETQ. The CDR3 consists of 13 residues. V was shortened by 3 bases and J by 1 base, with 7 bases between the two germline ends. This CDR3 is CASSWGENTEAFF. CDR3 nucleotide sequence: TGCGCCAGCAGCTGGGGGGAGAACACTGAAGCTTTCTTT.

The V and J genes are TRBV5-1 and TRBJ2-3; either TRBD1 or TRBD2 may supply D (5 bases each). Trimming shortened V by 4 bases and J by 3 bases, and 9 bases separated the two germline ends. The germline V gene has CDR1 SGHRS and CDR2 YFSETQ. CDR3 length: 13 amino acids. The CDR3 DNA is TGCGCCAGCAGCACCTGGGGGACAGATACGCAGTATTTT. It specifies CASSTWGTDTQYF.

The chain employs TRBV5-1 and TRBJ2-5; D gene ambiguous. The CDR3 loop spans 12 amino acids. CDR1 and CDR2 from the germline V gene are SGHRS and YFSETQ. V lost 4 bases to trimming and J lost 5 bases, with 9 bases between them. The CDR3 sequence: CASSQPRETQYF. As DNA, the CDR3 is TGCGCCAGCAGCCAACCTAGGGAGACCCAGTACTTC.

This clonotype has only a few counts. This chain uses TRBV12-3 or TRBV12-4 with TRBJ2-4; weak D call: TRBD2 (5 bases). Deletions cut 6 bases from V and 6 bases from J, with 18 bases between. The CDR3 consists of 15 residues. The CDR3 coding sequence is TGTGCCAGCAGCCTCGGATGGGGAGAGGGAAACATTCAGTACTTC. This translates into CASSLGWGEGNIQYF.

In its sample, this clonotype was seen a few times. The chain uses TRBV6-5 and TRBJ2-7; TRBD1 agrees at 7 bases. This CDR3 is 15 amino acids long. With V trimmed by 3 bases and J by 2 bases, 7 bases remained unmatched. Germline values: CDR1 MNHEY, CDR2 SVGAGI. Written as DNA, the CDR3 is TGTGCCAGCAGTTATGCCGCGACAGGGACCTACGAGCAGTACTTC. Amino acids: CASSYAATGTYEQYF.

The chain uses TRBV5-5 and TRBJ1-1; no definite D call. Germline V gives CDR1 SGHKS, CDR2 YYEKEE (reference sequence). This CDR3 comprises 15 residues. V lost 4 bases to trimming and J lost 0 bases, with 13 bases between them. The CDR3 bases are TGTGCCAGCAGCCTTGTCTCTTTAGTGAACACTGAAGCTTTCTTT. Protein product: CASSLVSLVNTEAFF.

V is TRBV4-1 and J is TRBJ1-6, with a possible D match to TRBD1 (6 bases). V was pared by 0 bases and J by 7 bases, with 16 bases between. The CDR3 has 17 residues. Germline CDR1 and CDR2: MGHRA and YSYEKL. The CDR3 region has the DNA TGCGCCAGCAGCCAAGATAGTTGGGGGCATGGGAATTCACCCCTCCACTTT. Translating it yields CASSQDSWGHGNSPLHF.

A few counts support this clonotype. J is TRBJ2-1 and V is TRBV4-3; 7 bases fit TRBD1. The CDR3 runs 14 residues. V shed 2 bases, J shed 8 bases, and the junction held 6 bases outside the gene matches. Per the germline V gene, CDR1 is LGHNA and CDR2 is YSLEER. CDR3: CASSQRQGRDEQFF. CDR3 sequence (DNA): TGCGCCAGCAGCCAACGACAGGGCAGGGATGAGCAGTTCTTC.

This clonotype was detected a few times. The rearrangement links TRBV18 to TRBJ1-4, with D perhaps TRBD1 (6 bases). Trimming took off 3 bases at V and 0 bases at J, with 20 bases between the two ends. Per germline, CDR1 KGHSH and CDR2 LQKENI. The CDR3 is 19 amino acids. CDR3 loop: CASSPDGGLGHATNEKLFF. The CDR3, as DNA: TGTGCCAGCTCACCGGACGGGGGCCTGGGCCATGCAACTAATGAAAAACTGTTTTTT. Based on the CDR3 plus reference TRBV18 and TRBJ1-4, the full variable domain is NAGVMQNPRHLVRRRGQEARLRCSPMKGHSHVYWYRQLPEEGLKFMVYLQKENIIDESGMPKERFSAEFPKEGPSILRIQQVVRGDSAAYFCASSPDGGLGHATNEKLFFGSGTQLSVL.

This chain links TRBV9 with TRBJ2-1, with D perhaps TRBD2 (5 bases). The CDR3 totals 16 residues. Trimming removed 4 bases at V and 10 bases at J, with 24 bases between. Germline V gives CDR1 SGDLS, CDR2 YYNGEE. The CDR3 bases are TGTGCCAGCAGCCCTAGCCTGGTCTCGCCGGATGAGGAGCAGTTCTTC. Translated, it gives CASSPSLVSPDEEQFF.

This chain connects TRBV6-5 to TRBJ2-5; 9 bases agree with TRBD2. J lost 10 bases, V lost 0 bases, and 9 bases had no gene match. Per germline, CDR1 MNHEY and CDR2 SVGAGI. CDR3 length: 15 amino acids. The CDR3 nucleotides are TGTGCCAGCAGTTACTCGAGGCTAGCGGGGCCCAGCCAGTACTTC. This encodes CASSYSRLAGPSQYF.

This clonotype was recorded many times. V usage is TRBV7-2 and J usage is TRBJ1-4, with D possibly being TRBD1 (5 bases). This CDR3 spans 14 amino acids. Germline CDR1 reads SGHTA; CDR2 reads FQGNSA. The V end was cut by 5 bases, the J end by 4 bases, with 11 bases between. The DNA for the CDR3 is TGTGCCAGCAGCCCTCGACAGATTAATGAAAAACTGTTTTTT. This sequence encodes CASSPRQINEKLFF.

This clonotype showed up many times. V and J are TRBV4-3 and TRBJ2-2, with TRBD2 identical over 7 bases. From germline, CDR1 is LGHNA and CDR2 YSLEER. Losses at the gene ends were 0 bases for V and 6 bases for J; bases not matched to a gene: 1. The CDR3 covers 14 residues. The CDR3 DNA is TGCGCCAGCAGCCAAGAGGGAGGGGCCGGGGAGCTGTTTTTT. This encodes CASSQEGGAGELFF.